This T cell receptor (beta chain) was observed in a study of T cells in Graves' hyperthyroidism and ophthalmopathy. Germline values: CDR1 SGHNT, CDR2 YYREEE (reference sequence). Trimming left V 3 bases short and J 7 bases short, with 11 bases between. The CDR3 consists of 13 residues. It was uncontrolled infection, other autoimmune disease, pregnancy or lactation that excluded patients. Many counts were recorded for this clonotype. Researchers amplified the TCR beta CDR3 regions from RNA transcripts. When the TCR CDR3 underwent first-round RT-PCR, the HTBI primer set was used. A single record per CDR3 protein comes from TCRdb applying MiXCR to the multiplex PCR reads. The data contain some 500,000 distinct CDR3 sequences, about 16% of them seen just once; the ten biggest clones take up 25% to 30%.

This receptor was obtained from a woman aged 30 to 39 with Graves' ophthalmopathy. The rearrangement uses TRBV5-4 and TRBJ2-1, with D perhaps given as TRBD1 or TRBD2 (5 bases each). Material for sequencing was blood. CDR3 DNA sequence: TGTGCCAGCAGCTCAGGGACGGGGAATGAGCAGTTCTTC. Translated: CASSSGTGNEQFF. Variable domain in full (rest from reference TRBV5-4 and TRBJ2-1): ETGVTQSPTHLIKTRGQQVTLRCSSQSGHNTVSWYQQALGQGPQFIFQYYREEENGRGNFPPRFSGLQFPNYSSELNVNALELDDSALYLCASSSGTGNEQFFGPGTRLTVL.